A selection of T cell receptor beta chains follows, all from one sample in a study of technical replicates of blood from a few donors. The repertoire was sequenced with immunoSEQ multiplex PCR; TCRdb's copy has only in-frame clones and lacks some. The sample lists about 100,000 clones, approximately 94% occurring once. The sample taken for sequencing was T cells isolated from PBMCs. The source of these receptors is a human donor in good health. Both conserved end residues are part of each CDR3. Each record gives: D gene, J gene, V gene, clone size, CDR3 DNA, CDR3 protein. A D gene is named only where the DNA matches it firmly. Size is omitted from some rows. Given values are once, few, many or a class for expanded clones.

.	TRBJ1-2	TRBV6-1	.	TGTGCCAGCCTCCCGAGGCGCGGGGCCGACTATGGCTACACCTTC	CASLPRRGADYGYTF
TRBD1	TRBJ2-2	TRBV4-2	.	TGTGCCAGCAGCCCCCGTCGGGACAGCTACACCGGGGAGCTGTTTTTT	CASSPRRDSYTGELFF
.	TRBJ1-4	TRBV14	.	TGTGCCAGCAGCCAAGATTGGACAGATGAAAAACTGTTTTTT	CASSQDWTDEKLFF
TRBD2	TRBJ2-1	TRBV5-1	.	TGCGCCAGCAGCTTGGCCCTAGCGGGAAAATACAATGAGCAGTTCTTC	CASSLALAGKYNEQFF
TRBD1	TRBJ2-4	TRBV11-3	.	TGTGCCAGCAGCCCGACAGGGATGGAAAACATTCAGTACTTC	CASSPTGMENIQYF
.	TRBJ1-2	TRBV30	.	TGTGCCTGGGGGGCCTCAGGTGATTATGGCTACACCTTC	CAWGASGDYGYTF
.	TRBJ1-4	TRBV4-1	.	TGCGCCAGCAGCCAAGATGGACAGAGCAAAAAACTGTTTTTT	CASSQDGQSKKLFF
TRBD1	TRBJ2-5	TRBV5-6	.	TGTGCCAGCAGCTTGGCAGGGGGCCGAAAGACCCAGTACTTC	CASSLAGGRKTQYF
TRBD1	TRBJ1-5	TRBV6-5	.	TGTGCCAGCAGTTACTCTCAGGGGGATCAGCCCCAGCATTTT	CASSYSQGDQPQHF
.	TRBJ2-5	TRBV7-8	.	TGTGCCAGCAGCCTCTCTGGTTCAGGGTCCCAGTACTTC	CASSLSGSGSQYF
TRBD1	TRBJ1-2	TRBV6-1	once	TGTGCCAGCAGTGAAGGGACAGGGCTTTATGGCTACACCTTC	CASSEGTGLYGYTF
TRBD1	TRBJ2-7	TRBV28	.	TGTGCCAGTAGGGGGCCGGGACAGGGATTCTACGAGCAGTACTTC	CASRGPGQGFYEQYF
.	TRBJ2-5	TRBV9	.	TGTGCCAGCAGCGTAGCCCCGGGGTTGCGAGAGACCCAGTACTTC	CASSVAPGLRETQYF
.	TRBJ2-7	TRBV11-3	.	TGTGCCAGCAGCTTATTCCTAGCCAACGAGCAGTACTTC	CASSLFLANEQYF
TRBD1	TRBJ1-1	TRBV5-1	once	TGCGCCAGCAGCTTGATGGGACAGGGGGCGGGTAAAGGGAACACTGAAGCTTTCTTT	CASSLMGQGAGKGNTEAFF
.	TRBJ2-1	TRBV4-1	.	TGCGCCAGCAGCCAACGGAATGAGCAGTTCTTC	CASSQRNEQFF
TRBD1	TRBJ1-1	TRBV6-5	.	TGTGCCAGCAGTTACACAGGGGGACACACTGAAGCTTTCTTT	CASSYTGGHTEAFF
TRBD1	TRBJ1-2	TRBV7-9	.	TGTGCCAGCAGCTTCCCTTTACAGGGGTATGGCTACACCTTC	CASSFPLQGYGYTF